The 7 T cell receptor beta chains listed next were all sequenced from one sample in a study of T-cell reconstitution after alpha-beta-depleted transplantation in children (dated by TCRdb to between 2015 and 2016). The sample's treatment or condition label is to be understood as: allogeneic hematopoietic cell transplantation with graft depleted of TCRalphabeta T cells and CD19 B cells. The protocol used for the library was PCR. Sequencing relied on an Illumina HiSeq 2500. Molecular barcoding was employed in the preparation of TCR libraries, with unique molecular identifiers being used to normalize TCRbeta repertoire quantification. TCRdb reprocessed the public reads (quality trimming at Q25 with fastp, clone calling with MiXCR) and kept in-frame beta chains. Rows with one shared CDR3 protein collapse into an entry with the most common genes and DNA. Counted in this sample were a few hundred thousand distinct CDR3 sequences; approximately 20% of them appeared once. Approximately 11% of the sample goes to the ten largest clones.

The sequences come from PBMCs, mostly from graft donor cells, collected 180 days after TCRalphabeta/CD19-depleted stem cell transplant. The receptors stem from a male patient under 18 who had a stem cell transplant for acute lymphoblastic leukemia, so the T cells may come from the graft donor.

This clonotype was detected only a few times. V is TRBV29-1 and J is TRBJ2-7; the D is unclear. Germline loops: CDR1 SQVTM, CDR2 ANQGSEA. The CDR3 has 13 amino acids. Trimming left V 4 bases short and J 3 bases short, with 13 bases between. The CDR3 is CSVVGTEYYEQYF. The CDR3 nucleotides read TGCAGCGTTGTCGGCACTGAGTACTACGAGCAGTACTTC.

The chain carries TRBV4-2 and TRBJ2-2, with D perhaps matching TRBD2 (5 bases). The CDR3 runs to 14 residues. Germline assignment: CDR1 LGHNA and CDR2 YNFKEQ. V was pared by 4 bases and J by 6 bases, with 12 bases between. CDR3 region: CASSPGELPGELFF. The CDR3 bases are TGTGCCAGCAGCCCCGGGGAGCTTCCCGGGGAGCTGTTTTTT.

This clonotype came up a few times. V usage is TRBV20-1 and J usage is TRBJ1-2; the D is unclear. Trimming took 5 bases from V and 5 from J, leaving 15 bases between them. CDR3 length: 13 amino acids. Germline CDR1 DFQATT, CDR2 SNEGSKA (reference sequence). The CDR3 sequence: CSAPGYSAYGYTF. The CDR3 nucleotides read TGCAGTGCTCCGGGTTATTCGGCTTATGGCTACACCTTC.

J is TRBJ2-7 and V is TRBV20-1; possible D gene TRBD2, 6 bases. CDR3 length: 16 residues. V was cut by 3 bases and J by 5 bases, with 23 bases left in between. CDR1 DFQATT and CDR2 SNEGSKA come from the germline V gene (reference sequence). CDR3 region: CSASTLRGTPGDEQYF. CDR3 nucleotide sequence: TGCAGTGCTAGTACTCTTAGAGGGACTCCCGGGGACGAGCAGTACTTC.

The chain is built from TRBV5-6 and TRBJ2-5; 8 bases map to TRBD2. Germline-derived CDR1 and CDR2 are SGHDT and YYEEEE. The trim removed 4 bases at V and 4 bases at J, leaving 9 bases unmatched. This CDR3 has 15 residues. The CDR3 coding sequence is TGTGCCAGCAGCCCGGGACTAGGCGTCGGAGAGACCCAGTACTTC. Residues: CASSPGLGVGETQYF.

The chain is built from TRBV5-1 and TRBJ1-3; possibly TRBD1 for D (6 bases). The CDR3 extends over 18 amino acids. V shed 1 base and J shed 0 bases, with 17 bases lying between them. CDR1 and CDR2 from the germline V gene are SGHRS and YFSETQ. The CDR3: CASSLQGPPAPSGNTIYF. CDR3 bases: TGCGCCAGCAGCTTGCAGGGGCCCCCGGCCCCCTCTGGAAACACCATATATTTT.

This clonotype was seen a few times. This chain connects TRBV7-8 to TRBJ2-3; the match to TRBD1 covers 9 bases. The junction had 7 bases not matched to a gene; V was cut back by 2 bases and J by 4 bases. Germline CDR1 and CDR2: SGHVS and FQNEAQ. The CDR3 has 16 amino acids. Here the CDR3 reads CASSLPPTGGADTQYF. CDR3 nucleotides: TGTGCCAGCAGCTTACCGCCCACAGGGGGCGCAGATACGCAGTATTTT.